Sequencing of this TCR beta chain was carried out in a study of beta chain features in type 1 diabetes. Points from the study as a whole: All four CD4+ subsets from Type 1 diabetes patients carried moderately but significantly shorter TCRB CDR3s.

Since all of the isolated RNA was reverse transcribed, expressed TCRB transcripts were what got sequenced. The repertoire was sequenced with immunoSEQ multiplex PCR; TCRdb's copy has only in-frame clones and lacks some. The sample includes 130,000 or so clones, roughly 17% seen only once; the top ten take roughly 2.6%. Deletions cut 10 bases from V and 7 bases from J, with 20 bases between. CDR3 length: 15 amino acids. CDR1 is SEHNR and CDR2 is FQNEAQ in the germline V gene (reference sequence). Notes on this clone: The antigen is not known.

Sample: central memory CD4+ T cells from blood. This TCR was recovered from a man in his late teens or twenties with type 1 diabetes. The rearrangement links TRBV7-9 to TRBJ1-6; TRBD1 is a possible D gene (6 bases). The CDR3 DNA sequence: TGTGCCATAACACAATTCGGGGGCTCCAATTCACCCCTCCACTTT. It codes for CAITQFGGSNSPLHF.